This T cell receptor (beta chain) was recovered during a study of long-term antiretroviral therapy in people with HIV. The overall study: Initial samples were collected about a decade before the 2015 immediate-ART recommendation.

Researchers report immunoSEQ v3.0 was run at survey level. Sequencing used immunoSEQ multiplex PCR; TCRdb keeps in-frame clones, though not all of them. The sample has about 15,000 clones, around 84% seen once. Germline V lookup: CDR1 SGDLS, CDR2 YYNGEE. This CDR3 has 14 amino acids. J gave up 7 bases and V 3 bases, and 7 bases lay outside the gene matches. The clonotype originates from a man aged 18 to 29 with HIV. The starting material was unsorted PBMCs, obtained 0.1 years after starting antiretroviral therapy. The chain joins TRBV9 to TRBJ2-1; 7 bases map to TRBD2. This CDR3 reads CASSGGGMMNEQFF. The CDR3 nucleotides are TGTGCCAGCAGCGGGGGGGGTATGATGAATGAGCAGTTCTTC.